This T cell receptor beta chain is from a study of T cell repertoires in cytomegalovirus infection. TCRdb reprocessed the reads via MiXCR and lists one record per CDR3 protein. Counted here are about 900,000 distinct CDR3 sequences, around 31% occurring once; the ten biggest clones make up about 14%. In its sample, this clonotype was seen a few times. Its target is unknown. The CDR3 contains 14 residues. CDR1 MRHNA and CDR2 SNTAGT come from the germline V gene. V gave up 6 bases and J gave up 4 bases, with 15 bases separating them. This clonotype originated in a human donor in good health (CMV status not recorded). Some clones in this sample may be carry-over from other donors' samples. The starting material was cultured CD8+ T cells from PBMCs, obtained from culture after CMV antigen stimulation. The rearrangement links TRBV6-4 to TRBJ1-1; possibly TRBD1 for D (6 bases). CDR3: CASRNRERGTEAFF. The CDR3 DNA is TGTGCCAGCAGGAACAGGGAAAGGGGCACTGAAGCTTTCTTT.